This T cell receptor (beta chain) appears in the sequencing data of a study of siplizumab effects on memory and regulatory T cells. Assay used: immunoSEQ multiplex PCR; TCRdb lists only in-frame clones, some missing. Of approximately 100,000 clones in the sample, more than 85% were seen once. The ends lost 5 bases at V and 8 bases at J; junction bases unmatched: 5. The CDR3 has 15 amino acids. Germline V gene lookup returns CDR1 SNHLY and CDR2 FYNNEI. General study results and limits: Tregs that proliferated in siplizumab cultures did not have their suppressive function confirmed. It seemed that naive T cells were more diverse than memory cells and were major contributors to the alloresponse.

Concerning this clone itself: Its antigen is undetermined.

The chain joins TRBV2 to TRBJ2-1; 14 bases line up with TRBD2. What was sequenced was CD4+ T cells sorted from blood. The origin of this receptor is a human donor in good health. Some clones in this sample may be carry-over from other donors' samples. CDR3 DNA: TGTGCCAGCAGTACAGGACTAGCGGGAGGACATGAGCAGTTCTTC. This gives the protein CASSTGLAGGHEQFF. The whole variable domain, remainder taken from reference TRBV2 and TRBJ2-1, is EPEVTQTPSHQVTQMGQEVILRCVPISNHLYFYWYRQILGQKVEFLVSFYNNEISEKSEIFDDQFSVERPDGSNFTLKIRSTKLEDSAMYFCASSTGLAGGHEQFFGPGTRLTVL.